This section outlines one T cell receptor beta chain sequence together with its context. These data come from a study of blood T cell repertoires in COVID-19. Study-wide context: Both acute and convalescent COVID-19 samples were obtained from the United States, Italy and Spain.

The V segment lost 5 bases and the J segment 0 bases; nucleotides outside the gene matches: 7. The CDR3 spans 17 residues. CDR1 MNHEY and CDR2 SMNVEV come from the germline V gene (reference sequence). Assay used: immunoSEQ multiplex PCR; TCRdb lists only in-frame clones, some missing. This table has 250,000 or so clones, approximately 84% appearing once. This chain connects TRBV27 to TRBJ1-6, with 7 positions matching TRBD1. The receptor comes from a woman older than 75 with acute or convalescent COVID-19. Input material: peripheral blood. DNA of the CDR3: TGTGCCAGCAGTAAGGGGACAGTAAGCTCCTATAATTCACCCCTCCACTTT. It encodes CASSKGTVSSYNSPLHF.